The clone carrying this T cell receptor (beta chain) has just a few counts. This entry comes from a study of blood T cell repertoires in COVID-19. As for the study in general: COVID-19 samples collected from the United States, Italy and Spain covered acute and convalescent phases. In each case, the material was cDNA or gDNA derived from T cells, B-cell-depleted T cells, or PBMCs.

In the authors' workflow: How many nucleated cells were present was estimated from reference gene primer amplification. Assay used: immunoSEQ multiplex PCR; TCRdb lists only in-frame clones, some missing. From that table come the V and J calls and clone size; the DNA was used to work out D and trimming. The table lists approximately 220,000 clones, 65% to 85% of them singletons. This CDR3 has 14 residues. V dropped 2 bases and J dropped 3; count of bases not matched to a gene: 1. Germline V CDR1 and CDR2: SGHRS, YFSETQ. This receptor was identified in a woman aged 30 to 39 who had recovered from COVID-19. The sequenced sample was peripheral blood. The chain carries TRBV5-1 and TRBJ1-4; 7 bases match TRBD1. The CDR3 DNA is TGCGCCAGCAGCTTAGGGGGCCCTAATGAAAAACTGTTTTTT. Its protein product is CASSLGGPNEKLFF.